The present entry profiles one T cell receptor beta chain with its context. The clone's antigen remains unknown. Per-base quality was not reported, and no clone a single base away is much larger than it. Library prep was done by RACE. The data were produced on a NextSeq 500. During library preparation, unique molecular identifiers were attached to individual cDNA molecules so that TCRs could be counted in a quantitative, reproducible way. Both TCR alpha and TCR beta chains were sequenced from each blood RNA sample. Per the authors' processing: The median number of TCRs per sample was over 85,000, ranging from 23,224 to 690,600. V, J and CDR3 annotation of the TCR reads was performed with the Decombinator software suite. For the PS versus PT1 abundance plots, all samples were subsampled to the same number of TCRs (28,000). TCRs were defined as expanded if absent before sensitization and observed at least eight times at the 2-week time point. TCRdb passed the public sequencing reads through fastp at Q25 and MiXCR, retaining productive beta sequences. Every distinct CDR3 protein forms one entry, paired with its most common genes and DNA. TCRdb, rather than the study authors, made the V and J calls. For this sample there are some 400,000 distinct CDR3 sequences; more than 4.5% appear just once. 2% to 3% of the sample goes to the ten largest clones.

These data are taken from a study of human T cells and chemical hapten exposure (dated by TCRdb to the early 2020s). Regarding the complete study: For sensitization, 2% DPC in acetone was applied to a roughly 2 cm by roughly 2 cm area of upper inner arm skin. Throughout the roughly 23-week study period, patients were also given weekly therapeutic DPC doses on the scalp. Patch testing on the upper back used Finn chambers containing 0.01% DPC, with scoring done after 6 days according to International Contact Dermatitis Research Group standards. Alopecia areata with under or over 50% scalp involvement, alopecia totalis and alopecia universalis were represented in the patient cohort, which was mostly female. Libraries were combined into a pool for sequencing, and differences in TCR yield between samples came mainly from small differences in library volumes within the pool. Peripheral blood TCR repertoire changes were tracked in vivo in alopecia patients during primary and secondary sensitization to the hapten diphenylcyclopropenone (DPC). Patient blood was sampled pre-sensitization (week 0) and at 2, 6 and about 24 weeks after DPC sensitization. For TCR sequencing, blood came from some 31 alopecia patients at anywhere from one to four time points (pre-sensitization, 2, 6 and 24 weeks). Study-level results and caveats: The number of PT1 expanded TCRs positively correlated with patch test score, significant at thresholds 8, 16 and 32 but not 4. No change with DPC sensitization was found in the number of TCRs above 1 in 1000 frequency, and no evidence of global repertoire structure alterations was found. After repeated subsampling, the strength of the expansion versus patch-test correlation and the threshold at which it became significant changed. Because every patient had alopecia, a presumed autoimmune disease, the patients' immune response might differ from that of healthy individuals. Expanded TCRs formed significantly more large CDR3 similarity clusters than pre-sensitization or healthy control sets, consistent with antigen-driven responses.

The germline V gene supplies CDR1 MNHEY and CDR2 SVGAGI. Including cysteine and phenylalanine, the CDR3 has 14 amino acids. Only the CDR3 part of the read is kept: 42 bases, read in frame from the first base. A distance of 8 bases separates the germline ends of V and J, which lose 0 bases and 3 bases respectively. The time point label, as the study defines it: pre-sensitization, week 0. The treatment or condition label for this specimen denotes: therapeutic diphenylcyclopropenone sensitization with weekly scalp DPC. At every patch-test visit, the blood draw took place before the patch test was put on. Patients were considered eligible if aged 18 to 70, diagnosed with alopecia and deemed suitable for DPC therapy, and patients were excluded if pregnant. Total RNA was extracted from unfractionated whole blood collected in Tempus Blood RNA tubes.

The sequence was obtained from a woman between 45 and 65 years old with alopecia areata. Some clones in this sample may be carry-over from other donors' samples. Recombination connected TRBV6-5 to TRBJ1-2; matching of 6 bases hints at TRBD1 as the D gene. Sequencing used whole blood, obtained in connection with sensitization to the hapten diphenylcyclopropenone (DPC). This receptor has the CDR3 CASSYSGGDYGYTF. The sequenced DNA: TGTGCCAGCAGTTACTCCGGGGGCGACTATGGCTACACCTTC.